These 30 T cell receptor beta chains originate from one sample sequenced in a study of cytomegalovirus exposure and HLA in healthy donors. PCR employed 60 Vbeta and 13 Jbeta primers. Here immunoSEQ multiplex PCR was the method, and the copy in TCRdb shows in-frame clones only, minus some. The repertoire includes some 160,000 clones, over 75% of them detected once, and about 1.4% sits in the top ten. Source material: PBMCs. Receptors originate from a woman in her 30s in good health and CMV-seronegative.

The rearrangement uses TRBV30 and TRBJ1-6, with 7 bases matching TRBD1. The CDR3 sequence is 22 residues long. Per the germline V gene, CDR1 is GTSNPN and CDR2 is SVGIG (reference sequence). J was trimmed by 0 bases and V by 3 bases; bases with no gene match: 23. CDR3 sequence: CAWRGRRASLTGQGSYNSPLHF. The CDR3 DNA reads as TGTGCCTGGAGGGGACGACGGGCGTCTCTGACAGGGCAGGGCTCCTATAATTCACCCCTCCACTTT.

The J gene is TRBJ1-2, the V gene TRBV27; no clear D. CDR1 is MNHEY, CDR2 SMNVEV, per germline (reference sequence). V lost 1 base and J lost 5, with 11 bases in between. The CDR3 is 14 residues long. The CDR3 sequence: CASSLLPERYGYTF. CDR3 nucleotide sequence: TGTGCCAGCAGTTTATTGCCAGAGCGATATGGCTACACCTTC.

The rearrangement uses TRBV13 and TRBJ2-7; 7 positions agree with TRBD2. Per germline, CDR1 PRHDT and CDR2 FYEKMQ (reference sequence). V was clipped by 4 bases and J by 4 bases; unmatched bases: 7. CDR3 length: 14 amino acids. This CDR3 reads CASSSRLAPYEQYF. DNA of the CDR3: TGTGCCAGCAGCTCCCGACTAGCCCCATACGAGCAGTACTTC.

The chain couples TRBV7-9 to TRBJ2-5, with 12 bases lining up with TRBD2. CDR1 is SEHNR, CDR2 FQNEAQ, per germline (reference sequence). The CDR3 length is 17 residues. The trim removed 3 bases at V and 2 bases at J, leaving 7 bases unmatched. Written as DNA, the CDR3 is TGTGCCAGCAGCTTTTTTTATACTAGCGGGGGGCAAGAGACCCAGTACTTC. This translates into CASSFFYTSGGQETQYF.

The rearrangement uses TRBV6-5 and TRBJ2-7; 11 bases are a match to TRBD1. The CDR3 extends over 15 amino acids. Germline V gene sequence: CDR1 MNHEY, CDR2 SVGAGI. J was trimmed by 0 bases and V by 6 bases; bases with no gene match: 4. The CDR3 nucleotides read TGTGCCAGCAGACCCGGGACAGGGGGCTCCTACGAGCAGTACTTC. This codes for CASRPGTGGSYEQYF.

CDR3 residues: CASGPGVQRETQYF. The CDR3 DNA reads as TGTGCCAGCGGACCAGGGGTGCAGCGAGAGACCCAGTACTTC. The chain recombines TRBV9 with TRBJ2-5; TRBD1 might be the D (6 bases). V lost 7 bases to trimming and J lost 4 bases, with 17 bases between them. The germline V gene encodes CDR1 SGDLS and CDR2 YYNGEE. This CDR3 has 14 amino acids.

The V gene is TRBV30, the J gene TRBJ1-3; D gene uncertain. Trimming shortened V by 5 bases and J by 3 bases, and 11 bases separated the two germline ends. The CDR3 has 13 residues. Germline V gene lookup returns CDR1 GTSNPN and CDR2 SVGIG (reference sequence). The CDR3 region has the DNA TGTGCCTGGGCGCAGACTGGTGGAAACACCATATATTTT. Translating gives CAWAQTGGNTIYF.

The gene calls are TRBV7-9 and TRBJ2-1, with a weak D call TRBD2 (5 bases). The CDR3 consists of 12 residues. CDR1 and CDR2 from the germline V gene are SEHNR and FQNEAQ (reference sequence). V was clipped by 10 bases and J by 7 bases, with 14 bases between them. Here the CDR3 reads CANSLRGNEQFF. In nucleotides, the CDR3 is TGTGCCAACAGTTTACGGGGAAATGAGCAGTTCTTC.

V usage is TRBV29-1 and J usage is TRBJ1-2; D call uncertain. The CDR3 runs 14 residues. The germline gives CDR1 SQVTM, CDR2 ANQGSEA. Trimming shortened V by 4 bases and J by 0 bases, and 12 bases separated the two germline ends. The CDR3 sequence: CSVAGAVANYGYTF. For the CDR3, the DNA is TGCAGCGTTGCCGGTGCGGTAGCTAACTATGGCTACACCTTC.

This chain links TRBV29-1 with TRBJ2-6, with D tentatively TRBD2 (5 bases). Trimming took off 7 bases at V and 0 bases at J, with 13 bases between the two ends. Per the germline V gene, CDR1 is SQVTM and CDR2 is ANQGSEA. The CDR3 has 15 residues. The CDR3 is CSASSGSSGANVLTF. As DNA, the CDR3 is TGCAGCGCCTCCAGCGGAAGCTCTGGGGCCAACGTCCTGACTTTC.

CDR3 protein: CASSQPGQVDTEAFF. The CDR3 bases are TGTGCCAGCAGCCAACCCGGACAGGTTGACACTGAAGCTTTCTTT. V gene TRBV4-2 combines with J gene TRBJ1-1; 7 nucleotides agree with TRBD1. The CDR3 is made up of 15 amino acids. CDR1 LGHNA and CDR2 YNFKEQ come from the germline V gene. Unmatched junction bases numbered 6, after V lost 2 bases and J lost 3 bases.

The rearrangement links TRBV2 to TRBJ1-6; 7 bases fit TRBD1. Trimming cost V 2 bases and J 0 bases; bases outside gene matches: 1. Germline V gene lookup returns CDR1 SNHLY and CDR2 FYNNEI. This CDR3 is 16 amino acids long. In DNA, the CDR3 is TGTGCCAGCAGTGAAAGGGGGCCCTCCTATAATTCACCCCTCCACTTT. It translates to CASSERGPSYNSPLHF. The full variable domain, with the rest looked up from reference TRBV2 and TRBJ1-6, is EPEVTQTPSHQVTQMGQEVILRCVPISNHLYFYWYRQILGQKVEFLVSFYNNEISEKSEIFDDQFSVERPDGSNFTLKIRSTKLEDSAMYFCASSERGPSYNSPLHFGNGTRLTVT.

This clone was observed a few times. The chain uses TRBV2 and TRBJ2-2; tentative D call: TRBD2 (6 bases). Per the germline V gene, CDR1 is SNHLY and CDR2 is FYNNEI. V lost 10 bases, J lost 3 bases, and 18 bases lay in between. The CDR3 sequence is 15 residues long. CDR3 DNA sequence: TGTGCCATCCGACCGGGGGATCCCGACACCGGGGAGCTGTTTTTT. Translation: CAIRPGDPDTGELFF.

The chain has TRBV18 and TRBJ1-2, with D possibly TRBD1 on 5 matching bases. The CDR3 is made up of 12 amino acids. V was clipped by 4 bases and J by 4 bases, with 7 bases between them. Germline V gene data show CDR1 as KGHSH and CDR2 as LQKENI. The CDR3 bases are TGTGCCAGCTCACAACAGGCCTATGGCTACACCTTC. The encoded protein is CASSQQAYGYTF.

V gene TRBV13 combines with J gene TRBJ1-3, with D hard to call. The CDR3 is 17 amino acids. The V gene's germline CDR1 is PRHDT and CDR2 FYEKMQ (reference sequence). With 1 base removed from V and 2 bases from J, the gap between germline ends came to 15 bases. The DNA for the CDR3 is TGTGCCAGCAGCTTAGCTTTGTTTCGAGAGACTGGAAACACCATATATTTT. Its translation is CASSLALFRETGNTIYF. Filled out from reference TRBV13 and TRBJ1-3, the complete variable domain reads AAGVIQSPRHLIKEKRETATLKCYPIPRHDTVYWYQQGPGQDPQFLISFYEKMQSDKGSIPDRFSAQQFSDYHSELNMSSLELGDSALYFCASSLALFRETGNTIYFGEGSWLTVV.

Turning to this clone: One end of the junction varies from germline; a read error may be responsible. Other nucleotide sequences in the sample specify the same CDR3. The chain joins TRBV7-9 to TRBJ1-2, with a tentative D call TRBD1 (6 bases). The CDR3 has 12 amino acids. CDR1 SEHNR and CDR2 FQNEAQ come from the germline V gene (reference sequence). The CDR3 DNA sequence: TGCGCCAGCCCGGACAGCCCCTATGGCTACACCTTC. It yields the protein CASPDSPYGYTF. The full variable domain, in which reference TRBV7-9 and TRBJ1-2 provide the parts outside the CDR3, is DTGVSQNPRHKITKRGQNVTFRCDPISEHNRLYWYRQTLGQGPEFLTYFQNEAQLEKSRLLSDRFSAERPKGSFSTLEIQRTEQGDSAMYLCASPDSPYGYTFGSGTRLTVV.

The gene calls are TRBV5-5 and TRBJ1-6, with unresolved D. Per germline, CDR1 SGHKS and CDR2 YYEKEE (reference sequence). The ends were cut back, 2 bases at V and 9 bases at J, with 9 bases in the middle. The CDR3 sequence is 13 residues long. The CDR3 DNA is TGTGCCAGCAGCTTAGTCGCCGGTTCACCCCTCCACTTT. Translation gives CASSLVAGSPLHF.

J is TRBJ2-6 and V is TRBV10-3, with 7 positions matching TRBD1. Germline CDR1 is ENHRY and CDR2 is SYGVKD. The V and J ends lost 8 bases and 0 bases, in that order; junction bases with no gene match: 7. This CDR3 contains 16 residues. This CDR3 reads CAIAGTANSGANVLTF. For the CDR3, the DNA is TGTGCCATCGCCGGGACAGCGAACTCTGGGGCCAACGTCCTGACTTTC.

The CDR3 loop reads CASSLGPSGGDTDTQYF. The CDR3 DNA reads as TGCGCCAGCAGCCTCGGTCCAAGCGGGGGAGACACAGATACGCAGTATTTT. The V and J genes are TRBV5-1 and TRBJ2-3; 8 positions match TRBD2. Germline V gene sequence: CDR1 SGHRS, CDR2 YFSETQ. The ends lost 4 bases at V and 2 bases at J; junction bases unmatched: 12. This CDR3 has 17 residues.

This chain connects TRBV10-1 to TRBJ1-5; D possibly corresponds to TRBD1 (6 bases). V was trimmed by 9 bases and J by 7 bases, leaving 13 bases between them. Germline values: CDR1 WNHNN, CDR2 SYGVQD (reference sequence). This CDR3 spans 12 amino acids. Here the CDR3 DNA reads TGCGCCAGACCCAGGACAGTCCAGCCCCAGCATTTT. Protein sequence: CARPRTVQPQHF.

V and J are TRBV4-1 and TRBJ2-7; D possibly corresponds to TRBD1 (6 bases). The V gene lost 0 bases and the J gene lost 1 base, with 10 bases spanning the gap. This CDR3 is 15 amino acids long. Germline assignment: CDR1 MGHRA and CDR2 YSYEKL. The CDR3 coding sequence is TGCGCCAGCAGCCAAGAGGGGGCTAGGTCCTACGAGCAGTACTTC. Translation gives CASSQEGARSYEQYF.

The rearrangement joins TRBV4-2 to TRBJ2-7, with 8 bases identical to TRBD2. The V and J ends lost 6 bases and 4 bases, in that order; junction bases with no gene match: 14. The CDR3 consists of 16 residues. Per germline, CDR1 LGHNA and CDR2 YNFKEQ. The CDR3 spells CASSGALSGGNYEQYF. CDR3 DNA: TGTGCCAGCAGTGGGGCCCTAAGCGGGGGTAATTACGAGCAGTACTTC.

V is TRBV5-1 and J is TRBJ1-1, with 8 bases identical to TRBD1. The J segment lost 0 bases and the V segment lost 4 bases, leaving 8 bases of the junction unmatched. Germline V gene sequence: CDR1 SGHRS, CDR2 YFSETQ. This CDR3 is 16 amino acids long. CDR3 sequence (DNA): TGCGCCAGCAGCCCCGGGACAGGATCCTTGAACACTGAAGCTTTCTTT. Its protein is CASSPGTGSLNTEAFF.

The chain links TRBV4-1 to TRBJ2-3; D gene ambiguous. Trimming left V 4 bases short and J 5 bases short, with 10 bases between. The CDR3 runs 13 residues. Germline assignment: CDR1 MGHRA and CDR2 YSYEKL. The CDR3 DNA sequence: TGCGCCAGCAGCCTGAGACTCGAAGATACGCAGTATTTT. Encoded protein: CASSLRLEDTQYF.

The chain has TRBV5-1 and TRBJ1-1; D is uncertain. With 0 bases removed from V and 3 bases from J, the gap between germline ends came to 9 bases. Germline assignment: CDR1 SGHRS and CDR2 YFSETQ. The CDR3 is 14 residues long. In DNA form, the CDR3 reads TGCGCCAGCAGCTTGGTCCTCGGGGACACTGAAGCTTTCTTT. It specifies CASSLVLGDTEAFF.

The chain links TRBV2 to TRBJ2-2; weak D call: TRBD1 (5 bases). Germline CDR1 reads SNHLY; CDR2 reads FYNNEI. V was cut by 4 bases and J by 6 bases, with 12 bases left in between. The CDR3 has 14 residues. CDR3 protein: CASSVTGEPGELFF. CDR3 bases: TGTGCCAGCAGTGTAACAGGCGAGCCCGGGGAGCTGTTTTTT.

This clone was observed a handful of times. The chain joins TRBV5-1 to TRBJ2-5; 10 nucleotides match TRBD1. The J call may be incorrect, as the DNA end agrees better with TRBJ2-7. Germline lookup yields CDR1 SGHRS and CDR2 YFSETQ. The CDR3 has 14 residues. CDR3 DNA sequence: TGCGCCAGCAGCTTCCTTGGGACAGGGGACGAGCAGTACTTC. Translating it yields CASSFLGTGDEQYF.

This chain uses TRBV6-5 with TRBJ2-7; TRBD2 might be the D (5 bases). The CDR3 runs to 12 residues. Between the trimmed V and J ends, which lost 6 bases and 0 bases, there was a span of 6 bases. The germline V gene encodes CDR1 MNHEY and CDR2 SVGAGI. The CDR3 coding sequence is TGTGCCAGCAGGGGGAGCTCCTACGAGCAGTACTTC. This sequence encodes CASRGSSYEQYF.

This clone has a single count. The V gene is TRBV13, the J gene TRBJ2-2; D is unclear. CDR3 length: 14 residues. Germline V gene lookup returns CDR1 PRHDT and CDR2 FYEKMQ (reference sequence). The V and J ends lost 5 bases and 1 base respectively, with 8 bases between them. As DNA, the CDR3 is TGTGCCAGCAGCGCCACGGGGAACACCGGGGAGCTGTTTTTT. Translation: CASSATGNTGELFF.

The V and J genes are TRBV28 and TRBJ1-6; 9 bases fit TRBD1. The V gene's germline CDR1 is MDHEN and CDR2 SYDVKM. Germline trimming cut 5 bases from V and 7 bases from J; bases unmatched to any gene: 9. The CDR3 has 16 amino acids. The CDR3 DNA sequence: TGTGCCAGCAGTCTGGCCCTTACAGGGGGCAATTCACCCCTCCACTTT. Its translation: CASSLALTGGNSPLHF.